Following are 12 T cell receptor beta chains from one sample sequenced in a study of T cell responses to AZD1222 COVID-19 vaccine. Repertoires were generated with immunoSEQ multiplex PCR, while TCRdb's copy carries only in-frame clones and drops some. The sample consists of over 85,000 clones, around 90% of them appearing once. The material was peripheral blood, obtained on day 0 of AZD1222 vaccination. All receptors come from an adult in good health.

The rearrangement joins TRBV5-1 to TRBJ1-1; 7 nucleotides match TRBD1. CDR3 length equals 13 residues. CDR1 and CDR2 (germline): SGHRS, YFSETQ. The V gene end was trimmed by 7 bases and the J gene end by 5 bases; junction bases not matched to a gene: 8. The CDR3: CASSGGAGTEAFF. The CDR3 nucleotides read TGCGCCAGCTCAGGGGGGGCAGGTACTGAAGCTTTCTTT. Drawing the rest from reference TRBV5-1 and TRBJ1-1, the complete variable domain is KAGVTQTPRYLIKTRGQQVTLSCSPISGHRSVSWYQQTPGQGLQFLFEYFSETQRNKGNFPGRFSGRQFSNSRSEMNVSTLELGDSALYLCASSGGAGTEAFFGQGTRLTVV.

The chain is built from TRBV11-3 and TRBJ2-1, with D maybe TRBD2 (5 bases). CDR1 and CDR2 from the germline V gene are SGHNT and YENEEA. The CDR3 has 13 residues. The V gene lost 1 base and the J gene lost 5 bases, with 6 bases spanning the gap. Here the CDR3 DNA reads TGTGCCAGCAGCTTAGCGGGGAACAATGAGCAGTTCTTC. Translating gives CASSLAGNNEQFF.

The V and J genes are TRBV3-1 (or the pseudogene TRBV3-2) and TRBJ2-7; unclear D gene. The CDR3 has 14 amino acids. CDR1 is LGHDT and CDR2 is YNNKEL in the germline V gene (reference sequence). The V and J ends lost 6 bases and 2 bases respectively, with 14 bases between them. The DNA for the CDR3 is TGTGCCAGCAGTCGGCTAAACCTCGCCTACGAGCAGTACTTC. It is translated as CASSRLNLAYEQYF.

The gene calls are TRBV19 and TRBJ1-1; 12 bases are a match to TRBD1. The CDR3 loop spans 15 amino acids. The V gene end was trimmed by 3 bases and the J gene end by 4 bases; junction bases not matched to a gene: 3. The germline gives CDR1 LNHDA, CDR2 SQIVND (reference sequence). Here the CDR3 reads CASSIGTGGRTEAFF. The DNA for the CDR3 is TGTGCCAGTAGTATCGGGACAGGGGGCCGCACTGAAGCTTTCTTT.

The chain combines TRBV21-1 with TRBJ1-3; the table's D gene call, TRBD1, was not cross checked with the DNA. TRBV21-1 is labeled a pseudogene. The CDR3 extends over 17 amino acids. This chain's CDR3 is CASSYRTGEYTGNTIYF. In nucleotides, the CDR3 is TGTGCCAGCAGCTATCGGACAGGGGAGTACACTGGAAACACCATATATTTT.

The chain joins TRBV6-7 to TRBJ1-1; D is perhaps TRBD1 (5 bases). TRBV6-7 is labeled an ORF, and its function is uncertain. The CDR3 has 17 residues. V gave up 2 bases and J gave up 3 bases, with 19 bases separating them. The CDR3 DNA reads TGTGCCAGCAGTTACCCATCCTTAGACAGATACCACACTGAAGCTTTCTTT. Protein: CASSYPSLDRYHTEAFF.

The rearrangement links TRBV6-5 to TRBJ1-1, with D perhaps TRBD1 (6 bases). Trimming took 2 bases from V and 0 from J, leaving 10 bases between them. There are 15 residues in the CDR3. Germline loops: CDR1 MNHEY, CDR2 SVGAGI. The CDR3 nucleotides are TGTGCCAGCAGTTACAGTAGGGGGATGAACACTGAAGCTTTCTTT. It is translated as CASSYSRGMNTEAFF.

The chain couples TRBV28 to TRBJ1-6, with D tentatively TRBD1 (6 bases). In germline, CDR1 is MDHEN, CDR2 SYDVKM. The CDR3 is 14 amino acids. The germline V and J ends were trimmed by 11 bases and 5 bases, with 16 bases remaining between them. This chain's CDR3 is CAWGGTLNNSPLHF. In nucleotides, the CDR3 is TGTGCCTGGGGGGGGACACTAAATAATTCACCCCTCCACTTT.

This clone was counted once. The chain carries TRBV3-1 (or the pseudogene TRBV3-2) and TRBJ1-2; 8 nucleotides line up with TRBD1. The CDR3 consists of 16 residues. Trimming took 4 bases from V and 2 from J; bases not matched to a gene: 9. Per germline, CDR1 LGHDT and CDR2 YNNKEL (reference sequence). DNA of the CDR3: TGTGCCAGCAGCCCCACCCGACAGGGGATAAACTATGGCTACACCTTC. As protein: CASSPTRQGINYGYTF.

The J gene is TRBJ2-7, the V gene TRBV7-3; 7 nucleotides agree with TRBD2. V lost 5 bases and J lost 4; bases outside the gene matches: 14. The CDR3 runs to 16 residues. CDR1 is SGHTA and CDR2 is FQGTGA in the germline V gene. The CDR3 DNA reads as TGTGCCAGCAGCCCTCTTGGGCGGGAGAGGATTTACGAGCAGTACTTC. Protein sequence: CASSPLGRERIYEQYF.

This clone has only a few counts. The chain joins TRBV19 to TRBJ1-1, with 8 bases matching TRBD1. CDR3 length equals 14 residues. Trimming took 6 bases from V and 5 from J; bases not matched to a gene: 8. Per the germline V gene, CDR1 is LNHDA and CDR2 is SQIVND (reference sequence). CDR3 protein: CASRTQGAGTEAFF. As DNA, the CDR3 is TGTGCCAGTAGAACGCAGGGGGCTGGAACTGAAGCTTTCTTT.

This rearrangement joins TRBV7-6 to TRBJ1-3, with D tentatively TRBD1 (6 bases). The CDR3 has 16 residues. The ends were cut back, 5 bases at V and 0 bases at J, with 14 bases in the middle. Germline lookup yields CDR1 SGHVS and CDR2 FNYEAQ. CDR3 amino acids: CASSTRGGLSGNTIYF. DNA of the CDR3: TGTGCCAGCAGCACTCGGGGGGGGCTCTCTGGAAACACCATATATTTT.